The clone carrying this TCR beta chain appeared once. As yet, its antigen is unknown. This record comes from a study of cytomegalovirus exposure and HLA in healthy donors. The PCR ran on 60 Vbeta and 13 Jbeta primers. Sequencing used immunoSEQ multiplex PCR; TCRdb keeps in-frame clones, though not all of them. The sample carries 90,000 to 130,000 clones, over 60% recorded once. The CDR3 is 12 residues long. Germline CDR1 is MNHEY and CDR2 is SVGAGI. Trimming took 6 bases from V and 4 from J, leaving 9 bases between them. Study-level results: The authors later found TCR association rates varying by HLA locus, with DRB1 most and HLA-C fewest.

The sequenced material came from PBMCs. The sequence was obtained from a young man in good health and CMV-seropositive. V usage is TRBV6-5 and J usage is TRBJ1-1; D gene unclear. The CDR3 nucleotides read TGTGCCAGCAGCCCTCGGAGCACTGAAGCTTTCTTT. This gives the protein CASSPRSTEAFF.